This T cell receptor beta chain is drawn from a study of blood T cell repertoires in COVID-19 (dated by TCRdb to about 2020). With regard to the full study: Samples covering the acute and convalescent phases of COVID-19 were provided by collaborators in the United States, Italy and Spain. The material from the prospective study consisted of cDNA or gDNA derived from T cells, B-cell-depleted T cells, or PBMCs. The dataset comprised deeply sampled blood TCRbeta repertoires from subjects exposed to, actively infected with, or recovered from COVID-19. A freely available public database, intended as a resource for researchers studying the immune response to SARS-CoV-2, is where the repertoires were released. Samples were obtained from the ongoing ImmuneRACE study (first 160 participants) and from 1,000 to 1,500 subjects provided by 6 global collaborators. Sample metadata almost always included a de-identified subject ID, COVID-19 status, age in years and sex. Where available, HLA class I and class II types were taken from metadata supplied by the sample provider and were not determined by assay-based typing.

TCRbeta CDR3 regions were amplified from genomic DNA using the immunoSEQ Assay, a bias-controlled multiplex PCR. The study's processing was this. Within the assay, amplification of reference gene primers was used to estimate how many nucleated cells each sample contained. Sequence reads were collapsed and filtered to measure the absolute abundance of every unique TCRbeta CDR3 rearrangement. For each sample, productive Simpson clonality was calculated as the square root of Simpson's diversity index across productive rearrangements. TCRdb carries this immuneACCESS record with in-frame sequences only. Its versions omit some clonotypes, under half of them owing to an unresolved V gene in the studies checked, with the rest unexplained. V and J calls and clone size are as listed in that table; D and trimming were resolved from the DNA. Recorded for this sample are 200,000 or so clones; around 88% of them occurred a single time. 2.5% of the sample rests with the top ten.

The CDR3 goes from the cysteine to the phenylalanine over 15 residues. Only the CDR3 DNA is retained, 45 bases long and in frame from the first base. V loses 7 bases, J loses 1 base, and the germline ends lie 17 bases apart. CDR1 and CDR2 (SGHNT, YYREEE) derive from the germline V gene (reference sequence). General study outcomes and caveats: The quantity of clinical and demographic metadata differed by source and by participant and was supplied without curation.

Comments on this clone: It lacks a known antigen. No base-level quality is on record; no much larger clone is a single base apart.

Participants in the prospective study were aged about 18 to 90 years, lived in under 30 United States geographic areas, and enrolled through a virtual design. Cohort assignment in the prospective study relied on participant-reported clinical history from a screening survey and a study questionnaire. Mobile phlebotomists in the prospective study collected whole blood, serum and a nasopharyngeal or oropharyngeal swab from every participant. Additional blood draws and questionnaires over an approximately two-month period could optionally be provided by prospective study participants. Blood samples from the prospective study were shipped frozen or at room temperature prior to DNA extraction.

Sample: PBMCs or T cells enriched from blood (not recorded which). The chain is made from TRBV5-4 and TRBJ2-5; 6 matching bases give a weak D call of TRBD1. The sequence derives from a woman in her 40s with acute COVID-19. The CDR3 here reads CASQGKRGAQETQYF. The DNA reads as follows: TGTGCCAGCCAGGGGAAGAGAGGAGCCCAAGAGACCCAGTACTTC.